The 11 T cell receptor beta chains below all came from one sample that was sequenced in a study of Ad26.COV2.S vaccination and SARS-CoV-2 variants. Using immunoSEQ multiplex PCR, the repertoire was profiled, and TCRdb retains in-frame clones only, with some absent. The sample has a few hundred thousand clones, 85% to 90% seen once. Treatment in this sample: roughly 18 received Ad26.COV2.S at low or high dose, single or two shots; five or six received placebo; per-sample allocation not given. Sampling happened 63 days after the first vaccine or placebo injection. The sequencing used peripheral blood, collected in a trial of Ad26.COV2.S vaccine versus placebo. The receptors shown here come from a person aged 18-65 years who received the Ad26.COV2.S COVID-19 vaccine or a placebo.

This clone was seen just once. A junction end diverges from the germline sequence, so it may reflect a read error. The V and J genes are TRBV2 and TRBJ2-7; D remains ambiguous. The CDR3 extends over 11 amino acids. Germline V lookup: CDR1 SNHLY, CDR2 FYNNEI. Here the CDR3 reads CASSVRYEQHF. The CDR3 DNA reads TGTGCCAGCAGTGTACGATACGAGCAGCACTTC.

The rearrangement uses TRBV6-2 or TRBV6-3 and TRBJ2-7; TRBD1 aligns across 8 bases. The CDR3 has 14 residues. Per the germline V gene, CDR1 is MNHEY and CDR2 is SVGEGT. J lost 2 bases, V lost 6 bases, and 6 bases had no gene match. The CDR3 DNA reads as TGTGCCAGCAGCGAGCCGGACAGGGCCTACGAGCAGTACTTC. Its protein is CASSEPDRAYEQYF.

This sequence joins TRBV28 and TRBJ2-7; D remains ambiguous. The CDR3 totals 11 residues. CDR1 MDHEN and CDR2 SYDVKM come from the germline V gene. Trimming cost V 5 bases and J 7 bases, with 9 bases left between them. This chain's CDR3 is CASSTTREQYF. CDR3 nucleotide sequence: TGTGCCAGCAGTACCACCAGAGAGCAGTACTTC.

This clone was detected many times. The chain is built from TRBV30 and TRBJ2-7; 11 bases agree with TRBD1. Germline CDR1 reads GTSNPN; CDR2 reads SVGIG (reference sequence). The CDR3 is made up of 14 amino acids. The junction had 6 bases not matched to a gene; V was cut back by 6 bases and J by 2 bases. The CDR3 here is CACHWTGGPYEQYF. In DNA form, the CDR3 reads TGTGCCTGTCACTGGACAGGGGGCCCCTACGAGCAGTACTTC.

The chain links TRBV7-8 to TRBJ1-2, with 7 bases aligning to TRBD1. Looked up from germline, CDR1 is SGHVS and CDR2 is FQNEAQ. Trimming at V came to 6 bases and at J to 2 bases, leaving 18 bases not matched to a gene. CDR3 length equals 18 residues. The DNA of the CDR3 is TGTGCCAGCAGTTCGGCCCCGGGACAGATTGGGCTGAACTATGGCTACACCTTC. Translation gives CASSSAPGQIGLNYGYTF.

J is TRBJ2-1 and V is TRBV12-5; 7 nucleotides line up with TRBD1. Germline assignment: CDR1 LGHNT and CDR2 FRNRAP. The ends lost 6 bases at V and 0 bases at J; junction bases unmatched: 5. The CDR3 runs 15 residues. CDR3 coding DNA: TGTGCTAGTGGGTCCGGGACAGTCTCCTACAATGAGCAGTTCTTC. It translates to CASGSGTVSYNEQFF.

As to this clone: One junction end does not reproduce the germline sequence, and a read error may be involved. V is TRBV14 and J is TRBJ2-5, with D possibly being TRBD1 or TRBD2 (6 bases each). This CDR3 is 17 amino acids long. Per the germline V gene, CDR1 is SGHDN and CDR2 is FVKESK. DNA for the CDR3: TGTGCCAGCAGCCTAAGAATCCGGGGGCGAAACCAAGGGACCCAGTACTTC. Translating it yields CASSLRIRGRNQGTQYF.

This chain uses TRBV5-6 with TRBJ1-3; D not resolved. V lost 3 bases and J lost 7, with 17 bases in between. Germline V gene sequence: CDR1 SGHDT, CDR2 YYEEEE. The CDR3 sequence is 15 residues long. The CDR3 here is CASSWSGMVRNTIYF. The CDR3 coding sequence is TGTGCCAGCAGCTGGTCGGGCATGGTTCGCAACACCATATATTTT. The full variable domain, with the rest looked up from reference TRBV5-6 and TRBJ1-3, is DAGVTQSPTHLIKTRGQQVTLRCSPKSGHDTVSWYQQALGQGPQFIFQYYEEEERQRGNFPDRFSGHQFPNYSSELNVNALLLGDSALYLCASSWSGMVRNTIYFGEGSWLTVV.

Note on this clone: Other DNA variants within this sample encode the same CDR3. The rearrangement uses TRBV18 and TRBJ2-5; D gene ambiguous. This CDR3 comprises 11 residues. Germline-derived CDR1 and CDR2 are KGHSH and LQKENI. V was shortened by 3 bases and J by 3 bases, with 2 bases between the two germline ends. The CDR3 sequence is CASSPEETQYF. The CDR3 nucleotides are TGTGCCAGCTCACCGGAAGAGACCCAGTACTTC. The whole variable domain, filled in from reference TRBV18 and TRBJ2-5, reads NAGVMQNPRHLVRRRGQEARLRCSPMKGHSHVYWYRQLPEEGLKFMVYLQKENIIDESGMPKERFSAEFPKEGPSILRIQQVVRGDSAAYFCASSPEETQYFGPGTRLLVL.

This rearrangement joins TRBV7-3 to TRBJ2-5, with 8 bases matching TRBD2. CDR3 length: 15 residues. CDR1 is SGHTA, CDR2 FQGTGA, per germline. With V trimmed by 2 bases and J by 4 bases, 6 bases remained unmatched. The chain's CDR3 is CASSLDGLAGETQYF. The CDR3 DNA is TGTGCCAGCAGCTTAGACGGACTAGCTGGAGAGACCCAGTACTTC.

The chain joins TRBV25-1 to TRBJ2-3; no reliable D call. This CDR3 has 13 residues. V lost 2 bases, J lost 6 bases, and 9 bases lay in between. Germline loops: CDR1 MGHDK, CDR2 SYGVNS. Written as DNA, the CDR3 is TGTGCCAGCAGTGAAACTGGGATGGATACGCAGTATTTT. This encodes CASSETGMDTQYF.